These 7 T cell receptor beta chains originate from one sample sequenced in a study of molecular identifiers for immune sequencing clone quantification. TCRdb re-analysed the PCR reads in MiXCR, keeping a single row per CDR3 protein. The data contain more than 300,000 distinct CDR3 sequences, about 20% of them singletons. The sequenced material came from naive CD8+ T cells from blood, with Jurkat cell RNA spiked in. The subset was: FACS-sorted CD8+CD4-CCR7+CD45RA+ naive T cells. The receptors were gathered from a human donor in good health. Some libraries in this study had Jurkat cell RNA spiked in.

This clonotype was recorded many times. The V gene is TRBV28, the J gene TRBJ1-5; TRBD1 is a possible D gene (6 bases). V was shortened by 8 bases and J by 4 bases, with 9 bases between the two germline ends. This CDR3 region has 12 residues. CDR1 and CDR2 (germline): MDHEN, SYDVKM. CDR3 protein: CASETGNQPQHF. The CDR3 DNA reads TGTGCCAGCGAAACAGGGAATCAGCCCCAGCATTTT.

This clonotype has ten or more counts. The chain employs TRBV7-9 and TRBJ2-7; the D gene is possibly TRBD2 (6 bases). CDR1 and CDR2 from the germline V gene are SEHNR and FQNEAQ (reference sequence). The CDR3 runs to 16 residues. Trimming cost V 0 bases and J 5 bases, with 17 bases left between them. CDR3 sequence reads: CASSLALGGVADEQYF. The CDR3 DNA follows: TGTGCCAGCAGCTTAGCGCTGGGCGGGGTGGCCGACGAGCAGTACTTC.

This clonotype appeared a few times. A read error may account for a junction end that differs from germline. This rearrangement joins TRBV7-9 to TRBJ2-3; 7 bases fit TRBD1. In germline, CDR1 is SEHNR, CDR2 FQNEAQ (reference sequence). The CDR3 totals 13 residues. The CDR3 sequence: CASSWDSPDAQYF. DNA of the CDR3: TGTGCCAGCAGCTGGGACAGCCCAGATGCGCAGTATTTT. The variable domain in full, with the rest retrieved from reference TRBV7-9 and TRBJ2-3, is DTGVSQNPRHKITKRGQNVTFRCDPISEHNRLYWYRQTLGQGPEFLTYFQNEAQLEKSRLLSDRFSAERPKGSFSTLEIQRTEQGDSAMYLCASSWDSPDAQYFGPGTRLTVL.

This clonotype has a handful of counts. The chain employs TRBV6-2 or TRBV6-3 and TRBJ2-1; the match to TRBD2 covers 11 bases. This CDR3 region has 17 residues. Germline V gene data show CDR1 as MNHEY and CDR2 as SVGEGT. V was pared by 0 bases and J by 8 bases, with 9 bases of the junction left unmatched. The CDR3 DNA is TGTGCCAGCAGTTACTCCCGTAGCGGGAGGGCCCTCGATGAGCAGTTCTTC. Translating it yields CASSYSRSGRALDEQFF.

A note on this clonotype: A much larger clone differs by one base, so this may be a read error. The CDR3 DNA reads as TGCGCCAGCAGCCATGGGGGGACTAGGGTTACAGATACGCAGTGTTTT. Protein product: CASSHGGTRVTDTQCF. The V and J genes are TRBV4-1 and TRBJ2-3, with 8 bases aligning to TRBD2. Per germline, CDR1 MGHRA and CDR2 YSYEKL. The CDR3 extends over 16 amino acids.

As to this clonotype: A much larger clone sits a single nucleotide away, making a read error possible. This chain uses TRBV9 with TRBJ2-3; possible D gene TRBD2, 5 bases. The CDR3 contains 16 residues. Germline CDR1 SGDLS, CDR2 YYNGEE. CDR3 sequence (DNA): TGTGCCAGCGGCGTCGGCCGGGGATCTAGCACAGATACGCAGTATTTT. Amino acid sequence: CASGVGRGSSTDTQYF.

This clonotype was counted only a few times. The J gene is TRBJ2-5, the V gene TRBV7-9, with 9 bases lining up with TRBD2. The CDR3 has 17 amino acids. V lost 1 base to trimming and J lost 5 bases; unmatched junction nucleotides: 11. Germline CDR1 reads SEHNR; CDR2 reads FQNEAQ (reference sequence). The CDR3 DNA is TGTGCCAGCAGCTTAGAGTTAGCGGGAGCGGTGGTGGAGACCCAGTACTTC. Encoded protein: CASSLELAGAVVETQYF.